What follows are 30 T cell receptor beta chains derived from one specimen sequenced in a study of cytomegalovirus exposure and HLA in healthy donors. PCR employed 60 Vbeta and 13 Jbeta primers. Repertoires were generated with immunoSEQ multiplex PCR, while TCRdb's copy carries only in-frame clones and drops some. In the table there are approximately 86,000 clones, about three quarters of which are singletons. Sample: PBMCs. The receptors were gathered from a man aged 60 to 69 in good health and CMV-seronegative.

V and J are TRBV2 and TRBJ1-5; 12 nucleotides agree with TRBD1. This CDR3 has 17 residues. Germline lookup yields CDR1 SNHLY and CDR2 FYNNEI. Trimming took 7 bases from V and 6 from J; bases not matched to a gene: 13. In DNA form, the CDR3 reads TGTGCCAGCATTCCCTTTCTGGGACAGGGGGCGGCTCAGCCCCAGCATTTT. Translating it yields CASIPFLGQGAAQPQHF.

The gene calls are TRBV30 and TRBJ2-7; weak D call: TRBD1 (6 bases). The V end was cut by 3 bases, the J end by 5 bases, with 11 bases between. Germline assignment: CDR1 GTSNPN and CDR2 SVGIG (reference sequence). The CDR3 is 12 residues long. The CDR3 DNA follows: TGTGCCTGGAGCAGGGGTATTAACGAGCAGTACTTC. Its translation is CAWSRGINEQYF.

Here the CDR3 DNA reads TGTGCCAGCAGGGGGGACGGGAGGGAAGCTTTCTTT. It translates to CASRGDGREAFF. V and J are TRBV28 and TRBJ1-1; D perhaps matches TRBD1 (5 bases). CDR1 is MDHEN, CDR2 SYDVKM, per germline. The V end was cut by 6 bases, the J end by 8 bases, with 13 bases between. The CDR3 has 12 amino acids. Using reference TRBV28 and TRBJ1-1 for the parts outside the CDR3, the full variable domain is DVKVTQSSRYLVKRTGEKVFLECVQDMDHENMFWYRQDPGLGLRLIYFSYDVKMKEKGDIPEGYSVSREKKERFSLILESASTNQTSMYLCASRGDGREAFFGQGTRLTVV.

This clone turned up a few times. The V and J genes are TRBV29-1 and TRBJ2-3; D unclear. The CDR3 loop spans 12 amino acids. V lost 3 bases to trimming and J lost 2 bases, with 6 bases between them. Germline V gene lookup returns CDR1 SQVTM and CDR2 ANQGSEA. CDR3 in DNA: TGCAGCGTTGACCCCAACACAGATACGCAGTATTTT. Its translation: CSVDPNTDTQYF.

This clone turned up a few times. The chain recombines TRBV7-2 with TRBJ1-4, with D tentatively TRBD1 (5 bases). CDR3 length: 17 amino acids. The germline V gene has CDR1 SGHTA and CDR2 FQGNSA. Trimming removed 1 base from V and 4 bases from J, with 16 bases in between. This chain's CDR3 is CASSLGPRGGNNEKLFF. The DNA for the CDR3 is TGTGCCAGCAGCTTAGGCCCGCGTGGGGGGAATAATGAAAAACTGTTTTTT.

The chain carries TRBV18 and TRBJ2-5; D remains ambiguous. The V end lost 6 bases, the J end lost 4 bases, and 21 bases lay between the germline ends. There are 16 residues in the CDR3. CDR1 and CDR2 from the germline V gene are KGHSH and LQKENI. The DNA of the CDR3 is TGTGCCAGCTCCCCCAGTGTACCGCGGTCGGGAGAGACCCAGTACTTC. It translates to CASSPSVPRSGETQYF.

The chain links TRBV5-4 to TRBJ2-7; 9 nucleotides align to TRBD2. V shed 2 bases, J shed 2 bases, and the junction held 5 bases outside the gene matches. CDR3 length: 15 residues. Germline values: CDR1 SGHNT, CDR2 YYREEE (reference sequence). In nucleotides, the CDR3 is TGTGCCAGCAGCTTAAATGGCGGGAGGGCCTACGAGCAGTACTTC. Translating gives CASSLNGGRAYEQYF.

This chain connects TRBV4-1 to TRBJ2-1; D call uncertain. Deletions cut 4 bases from V and 7 bases from J, with 20 bases between. CDR3 size: 16 residues. The germline CDR1 and CDR2 sequences are MGHRA and YSYEKL. CDR3 nucleotide sequence: TGCGCCAGCAGCCTACCGGTCGGTGCTCTAGGAAATGAGCAGTTCTTC. Its translation: CASSLPVGALGNEQFF.

J is TRBJ1-1 and V is TRBV28; no reliable D call. Trimming took off 2 bases at V and 1 base at J, with 8 bases between the two ends. Germline CDR1 MDHEN, CDR2 SYDVKM. The CDR3 is made up of 14 amino acids. The CDR3 here is CASSLIRENTEAFF. The CDR3 region has the DNA TGTGCCAGCAGTTTAATCCGGGAGAACACTGAAGCTTTCTTT.

J is TRBJ2-7 and V is TRBV19; no clear D. V was trimmed by 7 bases and J by 3 bases, leaving 22 bases between them. The length of the CDR3 is 16 residues. Germline V CDR1 and CDR2: LNHDA, SQIVND (reference sequence). This CDR3 is CASNYQRGEDCYEQYF. The CDR3, as DNA: TGTGCCAGTAACTATCAAAGAGGAGAAGACTGCTACGAGCAGTACTTC.

Notes on this clone: One junction end does not reproduce the germline sequence, and a read error may be involved. This chain links TRBV6-1 with TRBJ2-7, with TRBD1 identical over 9 bases. In germline, CDR1 is MNHNS, CDR2 SASEGT. CDR3 length: 12 residues. CDR3 DNA: TGTGCCAGCAGTGAATCGGGGACAGGGTCGAACTTC. Amino acids: CASSESGTGSNF.

This chain joins TRBV4-1 and TRBJ2-2, with D possibly matching TRBD2 (5 bases). Germline V gene sequence: CDR1 MGHRA, CDR2 YSYEKL. With 1 base removed from V and 2 bases from J, the gap between germline ends came to 14 bases. There are 17 residues in the CDR3. CDR3 loop: CASSQGPGNKNTGELFF. In nucleotides, the CDR3 is TGCGCCAGCAGCCAAGGCCCCGGGAATAAAAACACCGGGGAGCTGTTTTTT.

The gene calls are TRBV5-6 and TRBJ2-5; TRBD2 aligns across 7 bases. The CDR3 sequence is 15 residues long. J was trimmed by 1 base and V by 5 bases; bases with no gene match: 8. Germline V gene lookup returns CDR1 SGHDT and CDR2 YYEEEE. CDR3 bases: TGTGCCAGCAGGGCATCGGGCGGGGGCCAAGAGACCCAGTACTTC. Its translation: CASRASGGGQETQYF.

The V call is TRBV27, the J call TRBJ1-2, with a possible D match to TRBD1 (5 bases). The CDR3 runs to 15 residues. The V gene's germline CDR1 is MNHEY and CDR2 SMNVEV (reference sequence). The V end lost 3 bases, the J end lost 4 bases, and 15 bases lay between the germline ends. In nucleotides, the CDR3 is TGTGCCAGCAGTTTGAGGCAGGGCCTTCCCTATGGCTACACCTTC. Translated, it gives CASSLRQGLPYGYTF.

The genes are TRBV5-1 and TRBJ2-3; 9 nucleotides agree with TRBD1. Germline CDR1 reads SGHRS; CDR2 reads YFSETQ. The length of the CDR3 is 17 residues. After removal of 1 base from V and 8 bases from J, the junction contained 14 bases not matched to a gene. The CDR3 is CASSLQSPDRGKGTQYF. CDR3 coding DNA: TGCGCCAGCAGCTTGCAGTCCCCGGACAGGGGTAAAGGTACGCAGTATTTT.

The J gene is TRBJ2-2, the V gene TRBV9, with TRBD1 matching over 9 bases. This CDR3 has 16 amino acids. In germline, CDR1 is SGDLS, CDR2 YYNGEE. V lost 0 bases, J lost 1 base, and 1 base stayed unmatched. DNA of the CDR3: TGTGCCAGCAGCGTAGGACAGGGGGGGAACACCGGGGAGCTGTTTTTT. Translation gives CASSVGQGGNTGELFF.

V gene TRBV29-1 combines with J gene TRBJ2-3; D is uncertain. The CDR3 totals 14 residues. V lost 1 base, J lost 3 bases, and 11 bases lay in between. Germline CDR1 and CDR2: SQVTM and ANQGSEA. CDR3 bases: TGCAGCGTTGAAGGGCTAGAAGAGACAGATACGCAGTATTTT. This codes for CSVEGLEETDTQYF.

V is TRBV18 and J is TRBJ2-3, with D uncertain. The CDR3 runs 14 residues. Trimming removed 7 bases from V and 0 bases from J, with 11 bases in between. Germline V lookup: CDR1 KGHSH, CDR2 LQKENI. The CDR3, as DNA: TGTGCCAGCTTGGAGCTGCCTAGCACAGATACGCAGTATTTT. Its translation is CASLELPSTDTQYF. The full variable domain, its missing parts supplied by reference TRBV18 and TRBJ2-3, is NAGVMQNPRHLVRRRGQEARLRCSPMKGHSHVYWYRQLPEEGLKFMVYLQKENIIDESGMPKERFSAEFPKEGPSILRIQQVVRGDSAAYFCASLELPSTDTQYFGPGTRLTVL.

This chain connects TRBV9 to TRBJ1-3; 9 positions match TRBD1. The CDR3 has 18 amino acids. With V trimmed by 3 bases and J by 4 bases, 14 bases remained unmatched. Germline values: CDR1 SGDLS, CDR2 YYNGEE. CDR3 nucleotides: TGTGCCAGCAGCGAACAATCCTTAACCGGGACAGGGGGAAACACCATATATTTT. Translated: CASSEQSLTGTGGNTIYF.

This rearrangement joins TRBV19 to TRBJ2-1; 11 positions agree with TRBD2. V lost 5 bases to trimming and J lost 5 bases; unmatched junction nucleotides: 8. The germline CDR1 and CDR2 sequences are LNHDA and SQIVND (reference sequence). The CDR3 is made up of 16 amino acids. CDR3 in DNA: TGTGCCAGTAGTTCCTCCGGGACTAGCGGAAACAATGAGCAGTTCTTC. Translating it yields CASSSSGTSGNNEQFF. The full variable domain, in which reference TRBV19 and TRBJ2-1 provide the parts outside the CDR3, is DGGITQSPKYLFRKEGQNVTLSCEQNLNHDAMYWYRQDPGQGLRLIYYSQIVNDFQKGDIAEGYSVSREKKESFPLTVTSAQKNPTAFYLCASSSSGTSGNNEQFFGPGTRLTVL.

This chain links TRBV6-1 with TRBJ1-4; D is possibly TRBD1 (6 bases). The V gene's germline CDR1 is MNHNS and CDR2 SASEGT. Trimming took off 0 bases at V and 8 bases at J, with 13 bases between the two ends. This CDR3 is built from 15 residues. In nucleotides, the CDR3 is TGTGCCAGCAGTGAAGCTTGGGGAGGGGGGGAAAAACTGTTTTTT. As protein: CASSEAWGGGEKLFF.

The CDR3, as DNA: TGTGCCTGGAGCGCTACCAGCGTGGGTGGCTACACCTTC. It encodes CAWSATSVGGYTF. The rearrangement joins TRBV30 to TRBJ1-2; no definite D call. The germline V and J ends were trimmed by 3 bases and 7 bases, with 15 bases remaining between them. In germline, CDR1 is GTSNPN, CDR2 SVGIG (reference sequence). This CDR3 spans 13 amino acids.

This sequence joins TRBV6-5 and TRBJ1-1; maybe TRBD1 (6 bases). The germline V and J ends were trimmed by 2 bases and 3 bases, with 13 bases remaining between them. This CDR3 is 15 amino acids long. Per germline, CDR1 MNHEY and CDR2 SVGAGI. CDR3 region: CASSYDNREDTEAFF. CDR3 coding DNA: TGTGCCAGCAGTTACGATAACAGGGAAGACACTGAAGCTTTCTTT.

The V call is TRBV7-6, the J call TRBJ2-6; D is perhaps TRBD1 (6 bases). V lost 6 bases and J 2 bases, leaving 17 bases between the germline ends. CDR1 SGHVS and CDR2 FNYEAQ come from the germline V gene. The CDR3 loop spans 17 amino acids. CDR3: CASSFDRPNTGANVLTF. The CDR3 DNA reads as TGTGCCAGCAGTTTCGACAGGCCCAATACTGGGGCCAACGTCCTGACTTTC.

This clone has just one count. At the DNA level, this CDR3 is encoded by other sequences in the same sample as well. The chain is built from TRBV14 and TRBJ1-1; 8 bases are a match to TRBD1. The CDR3 runs to 14 residues. Trimming at V came to 3 bases and at J to 11 bases, leaving 11 bases not matched to a gene. Germline lookup yields CDR1 SGHDN and CDR2 FVKESK. CDR3 residues: CASSQAGTGGWAFF. Written as DNA, the CDR3 is TGTGCCAGCAGCCAGGCGGGGACAGGAGGCTGGGCTTTCTTT.

The rearrangement uses TRBV11-2 and TRBJ1-1; no clear D gene. This CDR3 spans 10 amino acids. V lost 1 base and J lost 11, with 5 bases in between. Germline V gene sequence: CDR1 SGHAT, CDR2 FQNNGV. CDR3 sequence: CASSLVEAFF. DNA for the CDR3: TGTGCCAGCAGCTTAGTAGAGGCTTTCTTT.

The rearrangement uses TRBV5-8 and TRBJ1-4, with 11 nucleotides matching TRBD1. With 4 bases clipped from V and 4 bases from J, the junction kept 6 bases outside the gene matches. CDR3 length equals 16 residues. CDR1 and CDR2 from the germline V gene are SGHTS and YDEGEE. The CDR3 DNA reads TGTGCCAGCAGCCTGGACAGGGGGCCTGGTAATGAAAAACTGTTTTTT. Protein product: CASSLDRGPGNEKLFF.

The chain joins TRBV7-9 to TRBJ2-7; 8 nucleotides align to TRBD2. With V trimmed by 5 bases and J by 10 bases, 10 bases remained unmatched. The CDR3 totals 13 residues. CDR1 is SEHNR, CDR2 FQNEAQ, per germline (reference sequence). The CDR3 sequence: CASSLGLAGPQYF. The CDR3 DNA reads as TGTGCCAGCAGCCTAGGTCTAGCGGGCCCCCAGTACTTC.

This chain uses TRBV5-6 with TRBJ2-6; D uncertain. This CDR3 is built from 14 residues. Looked up from germline, CDR1 is SGHDT and CDR2 is YYEEEE. V was clipped by 2 bases and J by 2 bases, with 5 bases between them. CDR3 protein: CASSFPAGANVLTF. In DNA form, the CDR3 reads TGTGCCAGCAGCTTCCCAGCTGGGGCCAACGTCCTGACTTTC.

The J gene is TRBJ2-3, the V gene TRBV11-3; 7 positions match TRBD2. Germline CDR1 is SGHNT and CDR2 is YENEEA. V gave up 5 bases and J gave up 4 bases; unmatched junction bases: 3. The CDR3 covers 13 residues. CDR3 protein: CASSPGGSDTQYF. In DNA, the CDR3 is TGTGCCAGCAGCCCGGGAGGATCAGATACGCAGTATTTT.